The next 11 T cell receptor beta chains were all read from a single sample in a study of T cell clonality in common variable immunodeficiency. Clones were sequenced by immunoSEQ multiplex PCR, and TCRdb holds only the in-frame ones, with some missing. This sample has over 35,000 clones, each found more than once. Source material: peripheral blood mononuclear cells. These receptor sequences come from a person between 18 and 69 years old in good health.

This clone was detected ten times or more. The read finishes 3 residues shy of the CDR3 end, and the germline J gene is used to complete it. This chain links TRBV9 with TRBJ2-2; TRBD2 agrees at 10 bases. The CDR3 consists of 15 residues. Germline CDR1 is SGDLS and CDR2 is YYNGEE. The junction had 6 bases not matched to a gene; V was cut back by 4 bases and J by 6 bases. CDR3 amino acids: CASSFTSGASGELFF. The CDR3 bases that were read are TGTGCCAGCAGCTTTACTAGCGGGGCTTCCGGGGAG.

A note on this clone: One end of the junction is discordant with germline, which a read error may explain. The sequenced fragment ends 3 residues before the CDR3 boundary, so the rest is inferred from the germline J gene. Other DNA sequences within the sample encode an identical CDR3. This chain connects TRBV18 to TRBJ1-3, with D maybe TRBD1 (6 bases). Germline V gene sequence: CDR1 KGHSH, CDR2 LQKENI. CDR3 length: 13 residues. CDR3 bases read: TGTGCCAGCTCACCAGGGCAGGGGAACACT. Its translation is CASSPGQGNT. The CDR3 reads in full as CASSPGQGNTIYF. The whole variable domain, filled in from reference TRBV18 and TRBJ1-3, reads NAGVMQNPRHLVRRRGQEARLRCSPMKGHSHVYWYRQLPEEGLKFMVYLQKENIIDESGMPKERFSAEFPKEGPSILRIQQVVRGDSAAYFCASSPGQGNTIYFGEGSWLTVV.

The table lists this clone with many counts. Read sequence stops 3 residues before the CDR3 end, and the germline J gene provides the missing end. This rearrangement joins TRBV10-3 to TRBJ1-1; 9 nucleotides line up with TRBD1. The CDR3 is 12 residues long. CDR1 ENHRY and CDR2 SYGVKD come from the germline V gene. The sequenced CDR3 bases are TGTGCCATCAGTGAGAGGACAGGGGAT. As protein: CAISERTGD. In full, the CDR3 reads CAISERTGDAFF.

There are many counts of this clone. The sequence runs out 3 residues before the end of the CDR3; the remainder is reconstructed from the germline J gene. The chain links TRBV20-1 to TRBJ2-1; unclear D gene. The CDR3 loop spans 14 amino acids. Germline V gene sequence: CDR1 DFQATT, CDR2 SNEGSKA (reference sequence). The V and J ends lost 3 bases and 2 bases respectively, with 11 bases between them. CDR3 DNA (partial): TGCAGTGCTAGGCCCGGAAGGGCCTACAATGAG. It codes for CSARPGRAYNE. The complete CDR3 reads CSARPGRAYNEQFF.

A note on this clone: One end of the junction is discordant with germline, which a read error may explain. The read ends 3 residues before the CDR3 terminus; that terminus is restored from the germline J gene. The identical CDR3 is also encoded by other nucleotide sequences in the sample. The genes are TRBV11-2 and TRBJ1-3, with D tentatively TRBD1 (5 bases). The CDR3 covers 15 residues. Germline CDR1 is SGHAT and CDR2 is FQNNGV. The CDR3 bases that were read are TGTGCCAGCAGCTTTGGAGGGGCGCGAGGAAACACG. It codes for CASSFGGARGNT. The whole CDR3 sequence is CASSFGGARGNTIYF.

This clone was seen more than once but under ten times. The read is 3 residues too short to cover the CDR3 end, so that end is filled in from the germline J gene. The chain uses TRBV7-9 and TRBJ1-2; 9 bases are a match to TRBD1. The CDR3 consists of 14 residues. Germline lookup yields CDR1 SEHNR and CDR2 FQNEAQ (reference sequence). Incomplete CDR3 DNA: TGTGCCAGCAGCTTCCCGGGACAGGGCTACGAC. It is translated as CASSFPGQGYD. From start to end, the CDR3 is CASSFPGQGYDYTF.

This clone was recorded many times. The read gets to within 3 residues of the CDR3 end, and the germline J gene fills in the rest. The chain carries TRBV4-2 and TRBJ2-6, with D possibly TRBD2 on 7 matching bases. V was clipped by 4 bases and J by 0 bases, with 19 bases between them. Looked up from germline, CDR1 is LGHNA and CDR2 is YNFKEQ. The length of the CDR3 is 19 residues. CDR3 protein: CASSPRGAGPLSGANVLTF. CDR3 bases read: TGTGCCAGCAGCCCCCGGGGGGCGGGACCGCTCTCTGGGGCCAACGTC.

There are a few counts of this clone. Mismatch with germline at one junction end may stem from a read error. From the germline J gene comes the end of the CDR3, since the read stops 3 residues before it. V is TRBV7-7 and J is TRBJ1-2; D perhaps matches TRBD1 (5 bases). This CDR3 comprises 14 residues. The germline V gene encodes CDR1 SSHAT and CDR2 FNYEAQ (reference sequence). CDR3 DNA, as far as it was read: TGTGCTAGCAGCCACGACAGAAATCCATACGAC. It translates to CASSHDRNPYD. The complete CDR3 sequence is CASSHDRNPYDYTF.

This clone was observed many times. The read ends 3 residues before the CDR3 terminus; that terminus is restored from the germline J gene. The chain employs TRBV28 and TRBJ2-7, with 8 nucleotides matching TRBD1. The trim removed 4 bases at V and 4 bases at J, leaving 12 bases unmatched. Germline V gives CDR1 MDHEN, CDR2 SYDVKM. The CDR3 has 16 residues. CDR3 residues: CASSSPTGQGRYEQYF. CDR3 DNA (partial): TGTGCCAGCAGTTCGCCGACCGGACAGGGCCGTTACGAG.

This clone showed up just a few times. The read stops 3 residues short of the end of the CDR3; the missing end is completed from the germline J gene. The J gene is TRBJ2-3, the V gene TRBV5-3; tentative D call: TRBD2 (5 bases). Being an ORF, TRBV5-3 has a function that is uncertain. V gave up 7 bases and J gave up 5 bases, with 17 bases separating them. CDR3 length: 14 amino acids. CDR3 residues: CARDVGLPEDTQYF. The sequenced part of the CDR3 DNA is TGTGCCAGAGACGTCGGACTCCCAGAAGATACG.

Note on this clone: Sequencing ends 3 residues short of the CDR3 end; the germline J gene provides the rest. The chain joins TRBV20-1 to TRBJ1-4; TRBD1 matches 8 bases. Germline assignment: CDR1 DFQATT and CDR2 SNEGSKA (reference sequence). The CDR3 is 17 residues long. Incomplete CDR3 DNA: TGCAGTGCGCCCGGACAGGGAACGGCTTGGGATAATTCACCA. This codes for CSAPGQGTAWDNSP. The full CDR3 reads CSAPGQGTAWDNSPLFF.